This TCR beta chain was identified during a study of T cells in Graves' hyperthyroidism and ophthalmopathy. Under 12 ml fresh peripheral blood yielded the PBMCs. The CDR3 consists of 13 residues. Germline V CDR1 and CDR2: MNHEY, SMNVEV (reference sequence). With 0 bases removed from V and 3 bases from J, the gap between germline ends came to 3 bases. This clonotype turned up a few times. Amplification targeted TCR beta CDR3 regions from RNA transcripts. With the HTBI primer set, the TCR CDR3 went through a first round of RT-PCR. TCRdb re-derived calls from the multiplex PCR reads in MiXCR, one entry per CDR3 protein. The sample records 300,000 to 450,000 distinct CDR3 sequences, 14% being singletons.

Sequencing was done on a sample of blood. This TCR was sampled from a woman aged 25 to 39 with Graves' ophthalmopathy. The J gene is TRBJ2-1, the V gene TRBV27; unclear D gene. CDR3 protein: CASSLSDYNEQFF. DNA of the CDR3: TGTGCCAGCAGTTTATCTGACTACAATGAGCAGTTCTTC.